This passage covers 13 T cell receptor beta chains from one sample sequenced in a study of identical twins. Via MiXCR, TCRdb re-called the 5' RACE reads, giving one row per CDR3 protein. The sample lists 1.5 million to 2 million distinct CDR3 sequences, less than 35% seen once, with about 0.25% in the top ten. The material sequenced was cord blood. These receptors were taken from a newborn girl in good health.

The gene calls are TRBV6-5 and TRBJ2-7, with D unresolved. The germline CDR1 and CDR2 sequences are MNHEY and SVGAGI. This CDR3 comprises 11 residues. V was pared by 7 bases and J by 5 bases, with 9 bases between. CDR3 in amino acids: CASTLHDEQYF. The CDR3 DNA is TGTGCCAGCACTTTACATGACGAGCAGTACTTC.

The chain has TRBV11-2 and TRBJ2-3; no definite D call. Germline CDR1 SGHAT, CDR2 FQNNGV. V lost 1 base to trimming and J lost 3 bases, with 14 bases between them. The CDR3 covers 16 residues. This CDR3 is CASSLGFSERTDTQYF. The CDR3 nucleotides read TGTGCCAGCAGCTTAGGGTTCTCCGAGCGAACAGATACGCAGTATTTT.

The chain's CDR3 is CAWSYTGELFF. DNA for the CDR3: TGTGCCTGGAGTTACACCGGGGAGCTGTTTTTT. This chain joins TRBV30 and TRBJ2-2; D uncertain. Germline CDR1 reads GTSNPN; CDR2 reads SVGIG (reference sequence). V shed 2 bases and J shed 3 bases, with 1 base lying between them. The CDR3 sequence is 11 residues long.

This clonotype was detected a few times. The CDR3, as DNA: TGCAGTGCTAGAGAGGAACCAGGGCATACCTCCTATACGCAGTATTTT. This sequence encodes CSAREEPGHTSYTQYF. The genes are TRBV20-1 and TRBJ2-3; D may be TRBD1 (5 bases). Germline CDR1 is DFQATT and CDR2 is SNEGSKA (reference sequence). The CDR3 covers 16 residues. The V gene lost 0 bases and the J gene lost 7 bases, with 20 bases spanning the gap.

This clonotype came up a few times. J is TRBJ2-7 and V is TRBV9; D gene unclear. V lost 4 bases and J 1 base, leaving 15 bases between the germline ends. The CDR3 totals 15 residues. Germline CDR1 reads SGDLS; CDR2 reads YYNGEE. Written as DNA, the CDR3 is TGTGCCAGCAGCCCCACGGGCCGATATTCCTACGAGCAGTACTTC. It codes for CASSPTGRYSYEQYF. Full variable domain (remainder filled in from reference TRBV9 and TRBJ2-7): DSGVTQTPKHLITATGQRVTLRCSPRSGDLSVYWYQQSLDQGLQFLIQYYNGEERAKGNILERFSAQQFPDLHSELNLSSLELGDSALYFCASSPTGRYSYEQYFGPGTRLTVT.

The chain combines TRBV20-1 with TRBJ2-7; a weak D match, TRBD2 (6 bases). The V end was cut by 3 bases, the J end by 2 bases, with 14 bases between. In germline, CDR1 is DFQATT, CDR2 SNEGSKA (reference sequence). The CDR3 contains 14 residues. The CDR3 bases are TGCAGTGCTAGGCGGCGGGACCCACCCTACGAGCAGTACTTC. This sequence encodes CSARRRDPPYEQYF.

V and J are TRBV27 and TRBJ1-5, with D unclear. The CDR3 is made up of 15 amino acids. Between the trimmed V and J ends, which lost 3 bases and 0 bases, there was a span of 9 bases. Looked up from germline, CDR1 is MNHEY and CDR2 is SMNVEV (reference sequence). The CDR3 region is CASSLLAPSNQPQHF. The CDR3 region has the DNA TGTGCCAGCAGTTTGTTGGCTCCTAGCAATCAGCCCCAGCATTTT.

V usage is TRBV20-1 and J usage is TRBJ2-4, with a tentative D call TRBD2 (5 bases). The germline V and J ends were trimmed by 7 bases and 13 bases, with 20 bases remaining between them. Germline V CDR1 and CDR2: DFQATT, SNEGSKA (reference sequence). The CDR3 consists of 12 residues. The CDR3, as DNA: TGCAGTGAAAGCGGAGAGAACAATGAGCAGTACTTC. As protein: CSESGENNEQYF.

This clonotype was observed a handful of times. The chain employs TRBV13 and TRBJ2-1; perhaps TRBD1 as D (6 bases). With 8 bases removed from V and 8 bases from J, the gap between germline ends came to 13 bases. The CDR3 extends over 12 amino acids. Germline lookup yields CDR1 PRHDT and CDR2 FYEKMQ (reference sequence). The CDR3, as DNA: TGTGCCAGCTGGACAGAAGGGGATGAGCAGTTCTTC. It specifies CASWTEGDEQFF.

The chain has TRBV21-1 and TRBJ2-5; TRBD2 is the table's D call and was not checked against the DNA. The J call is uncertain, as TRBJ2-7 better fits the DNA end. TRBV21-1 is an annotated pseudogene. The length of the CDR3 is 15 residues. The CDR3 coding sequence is TGTGCCAGCAGCAAATCGAGACTAGCGATGGACGAGCAGTACTTC. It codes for CASSKSRLAMDEQYF.

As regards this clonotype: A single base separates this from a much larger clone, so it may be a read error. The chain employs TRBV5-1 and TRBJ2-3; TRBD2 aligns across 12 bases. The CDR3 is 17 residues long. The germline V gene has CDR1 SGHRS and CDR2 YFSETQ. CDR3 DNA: TGCGCCAGCAGCTTGGCCAAGACTAGCGGGAGCACAGATGCGCAGTATTTT. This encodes CASSLAKTSGSTDAQYF.

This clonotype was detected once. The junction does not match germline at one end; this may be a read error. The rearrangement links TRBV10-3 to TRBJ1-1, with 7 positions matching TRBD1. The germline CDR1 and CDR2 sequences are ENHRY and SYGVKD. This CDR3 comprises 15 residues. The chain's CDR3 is CAVSDPGTVNTEAFF. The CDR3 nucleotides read TGTGCCGTCAGTGACCCCGGGACAGTGAACACTGAAGCTTTCTTT.

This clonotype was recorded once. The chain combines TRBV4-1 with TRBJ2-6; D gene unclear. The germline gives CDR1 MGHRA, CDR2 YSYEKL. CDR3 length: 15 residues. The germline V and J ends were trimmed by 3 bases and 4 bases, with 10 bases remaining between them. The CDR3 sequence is CASSQLVAGANVLTF. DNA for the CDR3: TGCGCCAGCAGCCAGCTGGTGGCCGGGGCCAACGTCCTGACTTTC.